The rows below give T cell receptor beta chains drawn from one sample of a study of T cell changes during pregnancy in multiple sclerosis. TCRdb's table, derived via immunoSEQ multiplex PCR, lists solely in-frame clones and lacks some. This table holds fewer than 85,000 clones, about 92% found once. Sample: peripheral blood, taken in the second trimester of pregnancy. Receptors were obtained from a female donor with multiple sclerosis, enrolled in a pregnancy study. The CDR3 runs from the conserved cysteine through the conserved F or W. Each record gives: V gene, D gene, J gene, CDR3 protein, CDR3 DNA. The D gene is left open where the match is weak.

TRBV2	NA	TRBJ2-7	CASSAELVASEQYF	TGTGCCAGCAGTGCCGAACTAGTGGCTTCCGAGCAGTACTTC
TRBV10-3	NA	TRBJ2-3	CAITMDMVTDTQYF	TGTGCCATCACCATGGACATGGTCACAGATACGCAGTATTTT
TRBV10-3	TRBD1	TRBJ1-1	CAISHHNRGQEAFF	TGTGCCATCAGTCACCATAACAGGGGGCAGGAGGCTTTCTTT
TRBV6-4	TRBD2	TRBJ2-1	CASSDCGGIRNEQFF	TGTGCCAGCAGTGATTGCGGGGGGATTAGGAATGAGCAGTTCTTC
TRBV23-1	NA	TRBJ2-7	CASSQPRQSFYEQYF	TGCGCCAGCAGTCAGCCTCGACAGAGCTTCTACGAGCAGTACTTC
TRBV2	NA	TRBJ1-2	CATGMADYGYTF	TGTGCCACAGGAATGGCAGACTATGGCTACACCTTC
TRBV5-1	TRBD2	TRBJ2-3	CASSLGGSGRADTQYF	TGCGCCAGCAGCTTGGGAGGTAGCGGGAGGGCTGATACGCAGTATTTT
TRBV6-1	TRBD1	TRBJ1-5	CASSVEGALGAQHF	TGTGCCAGCAGTGTCGAGGGGGCCTTGGGTGCCCAGCATTTT
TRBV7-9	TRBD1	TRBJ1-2	CASSLGDRGYTF	TGTGCCAGCAGCTTAGGGGACAGAGGCTACACCTTC
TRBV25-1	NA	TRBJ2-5	CASSPGTGEGETQYF	TGTGCCAGCAGCCCCGGGACGGGAGAGGGAGAGACCCAGTACTTC
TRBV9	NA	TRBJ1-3	CASSVWGAGNTIYF	TGTGCCAGCAGCGTGTGGGGGGCTGGAAACACCATATATTTT
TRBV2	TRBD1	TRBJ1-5	CARAIRSGQGSNQPQHF	TGTGCCAGGGCCATCAGGTCGGGACAGGGATCCAATCAGCCCCAGCATTTT
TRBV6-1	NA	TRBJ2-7	CASSPRGGLYYEQYF	TGTGCCAGCAGCCCGAGGGGGGGACTATACTACGAGCAGTACTTC
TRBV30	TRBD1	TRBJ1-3	CAWSVRRQGSRNTIYF	TGTGCCTGGAGTGTACGTAGACAGGGGTCGCGAAACACCATATATTTT
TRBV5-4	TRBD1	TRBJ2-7	CASSSDRVQYF	TGTGCCAGCAGCTCGGACAGGGTACAGTACTTC
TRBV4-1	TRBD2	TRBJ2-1	CASSGGNEQFF	TGCGCCAGCTCGGGAGGGAATGAGCAGTTCTTC